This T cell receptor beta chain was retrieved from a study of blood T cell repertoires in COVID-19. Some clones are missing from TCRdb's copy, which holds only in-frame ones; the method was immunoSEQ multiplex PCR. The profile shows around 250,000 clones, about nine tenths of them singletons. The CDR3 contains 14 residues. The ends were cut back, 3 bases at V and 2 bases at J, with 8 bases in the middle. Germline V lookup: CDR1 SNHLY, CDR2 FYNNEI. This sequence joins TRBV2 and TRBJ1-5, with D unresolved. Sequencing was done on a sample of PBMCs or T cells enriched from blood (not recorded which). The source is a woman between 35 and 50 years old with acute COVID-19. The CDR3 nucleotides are TGTGCCAGCAGTGACCGGGTTGGCAATCAGCCCCAGCATTTT. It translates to CASSDRVGNQPQHF.